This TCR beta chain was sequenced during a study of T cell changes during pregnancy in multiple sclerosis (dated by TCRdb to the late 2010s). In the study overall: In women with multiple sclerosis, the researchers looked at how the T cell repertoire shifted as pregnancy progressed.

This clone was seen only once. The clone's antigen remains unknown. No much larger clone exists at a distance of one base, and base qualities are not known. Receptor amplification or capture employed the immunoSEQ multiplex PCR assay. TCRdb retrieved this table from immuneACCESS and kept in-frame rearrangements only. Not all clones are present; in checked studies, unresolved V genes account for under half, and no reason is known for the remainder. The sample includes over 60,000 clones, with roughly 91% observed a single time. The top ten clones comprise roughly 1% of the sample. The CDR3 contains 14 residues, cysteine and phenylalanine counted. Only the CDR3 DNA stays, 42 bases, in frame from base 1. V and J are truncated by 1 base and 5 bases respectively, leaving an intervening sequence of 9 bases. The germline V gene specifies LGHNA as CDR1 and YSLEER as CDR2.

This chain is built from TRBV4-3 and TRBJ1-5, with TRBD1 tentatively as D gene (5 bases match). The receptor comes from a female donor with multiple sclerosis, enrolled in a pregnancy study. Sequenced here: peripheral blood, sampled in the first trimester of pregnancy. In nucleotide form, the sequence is TGCGCCAGCAGCCAAGTCACAGGCGATCAGCCCCAGCATTTT. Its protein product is CASSQVTGDQPQHF.